Below are 12 T cell receptor beta chains sequenced from a single sample in a study of Ad26.COV2.S vaccination and SARS-CoV-2 variants. The treatment was: over 15 received Ad26.COV2.S at low or high dose, single or two shots; roughly five received placebo; per-sample allocation not given. Sample collection was performed on day 63 after the first vaccine or placebo injection. Profiling relied on immunoSEQ multiplex PCR, and the TCRdb table lists in-frame clones only, not all of them. The sample holds more than 300,000 clones, around nine tenths seen once. The sample was peripheral blood, taken in a trial of Ad26.COV2.S vaccine versus placebo. The receptors originated from a person between 18 and 60 years old who received the Ad26.COV2.S COVID-19 vaccine or a placebo.

The rearrangement uses TRBV4-1 and TRBJ2-2; D is uncertain. Trimming stripped 6 bases from V and 4 bases from J, with 15 bases between. CDR1 and CDR2 (germline): MGHRA, YSYEKL. The CDR3 spans 15 residues. The CDR3 coding sequence is TGCGCCAGCAGTCATGGGATTATTGGCACCGGGGAGCTGTTTTTT. Protein sequence: CASSHGIIGTGELFF.

The V call is TRBV5-1, the J call TRBJ1-4; D is unclear. The CDR3 has 15 amino acids. Germline V gene sequence: CDR1 SGHRS, CDR2 YFSETQ. V was pared by 0 bases and J by 5 bases, with 11 bases between. DNA for the CDR3: TGCGCCAGCAGCTTGGAGCGGCGGAGGAATGAAAAACTGTTTTTT. As protein: CASSLERRRNEKLFF.

DNA of the CDR3: TGCGCCAGCAGCTTGCGTTCGGACTCCTACGAGCAGTACTTC. It codes for CASSLRSDSYEQYF. The rearrangement uses TRBV5-1 and TRBJ2-7; D remains ambiguous. The V gene's germline CDR1 is SGHRS and CDR2 YFSETQ. The CDR3 length is 14 residues. V was clipped by 1 base and J by 0 bases, with 8 bases between them.

The chain employs TRBV7-9 and TRBJ1-4, with D possibly matching TRBD1 (6 bases). V was shortened by 8 bases and J by 6 bases, with 13 bases between the two germline ends. The CDR3 sequence is 13 residues long. Germline loops: CDR1 SEHNR, CDR2 FQNEAQ (reference sequence). The CDR3 is CASHSGHDEKLFF. CDR3 DNA: TGTGCCAGCCATTCGGGACACGATGAAAAACTGTTTTTT.

The chain combines TRBV19 with TRBJ2-7; maybe TRBD1 (5 bases). V shed 3 bases and J shed 0 bases, with 12 bases lying between them. Germline V gene data show CDR1 as LNHDA and CDR2 as SQIVND (reference sequence). This CDR3 is 15 amino acids long. The CDR3 DNA reads TGTGCCAGTAGTATTTCAGCGACAGTCTCCTACGAGCAGTACTTC. It codes for CASSISATVSYEQYF.

The CDR3 loop is CASSVGLTGGLYEQYF. The CDR3 bases are TGTGCCAGCAGCGTAGGCTTGACAGGGGGCTTATACGAGCAGTACTTC. This chain connects TRBV9 to TRBJ2-7, with 10 bases lining up with TRBD1. This CDR3 contains 16 residues. Germline loops: CDR1 SGDLS, CDR2 YYNGEE. Trimming at V came to 0 bases and at J to 4 bases, leaving 7 bases not matched to a gene.

The gene calls are TRBV19 and TRBJ2-3; no clear D gene. This CDR3 spans 16 amino acids. Germline V gene lookup returns CDR1 LNHDA and CDR2 SQIVND (reference sequence). Trimming pared 7 bases from V and 2 bases from J, leaving 19 bases between. The CDR3 spells CASTSSPRSSTDTQYF. In DNA, the CDR3 is TGTGCCAGTACCTCGAGCCCGAGAAGCTCCACAGATACGCAGTATTTT.

This clone occurred a few times. The chain employs TRBV14 and TRBJ1-2; D not certain. The CDR3 sequence is 13 residues long. The V end lost 3 bases, the J end lost 1 base, and 6 bases lay between the germline ends. Looked up from germline, CDR1 is SGHDN and CDR2 is FVKESK. Here the CDR3 DNA reads TGTGCCAGCAGCCAGAACCGTAACTATGGCTACACCTTC. As protein: CASSQNRNYGYTF.

This clone turned up a few times. V and J are TRBV4-2 and TRBJ2-1; TRBD2 matches at 9 bases. Germline assignment: CDR1 LGHNA and CDR2 YNFKEQ. V was pared by 4 bases and J by 8 bases, with 6 bases of the junction left unmatched. This CDR3 region has 14 residues. CDR3 amino acids: CASSRGLARDEQFF. The DNA of the CDR3 is TGTGCCAGCAGCCGCGGACTAGCGCGGGATGAGCAGTTCTTC.

The rearrangement uses TRBV7-2 and TRBJ1-1; D is unclear. Germline-derived CDR1 and CDR2 are SGHTA and FQGNSA. V was cut by 6 bases and J by 2 bases, with 13 bases left in between. The CDR3 is 14 amino acids. The CDR3 nucleotides read TGTGCCAGCAGTTTGGCCGGGGTTAACACTGAAGCTTTCTTT. Amino acid sequence: CASSLAGVNTEAFF.

This clone was counted once. This chain links TRBV18 with TRBJ1-4; D unclear. CDR3 length: 15 residues. CDR1 is KGHSH, CDR2 LQKENI, per germline. V lost 5 bases to trimming and J lost 0 bases, with 10 bases between them. CDR3 sequence: CASSFLQATNEKLFF. The CDR3 nucleotides read TGTGCCAGCTCATTCCTCCAGGCAACTAATGAAAAACTGTTTTTT.

V gene TRBV5-5 combines with J gene TRBJ2-2; TRBD2 might be the D (6 bases). The CDR3 has 14 residues. V was shortened by 3 bases and J by 6 bases, with 12 bases between the two germline ends. The germline CDR1 and CDR2 sequences are SGHKS and YYEKEE (reference sequence). This CDR3 reads CASSWVAGSGELFF. The CDR3 coding sequence is TGTGCCAGCAGCTGGGTGGCGGGGTCCGGGGAGCTGTTTTTT.